This TCR beta chain was sequenced during a study of T cell responses to AZD1222 COVID-19 vaccine. Study-level points and caveats: Increased Spike-specific TCR breadth and depth were observed after two AZD1222 doses. At baseline, seropositivity was found in only a handful of AZD1222 recipients. Repertoire sampling occurred only after the peak T cell response.

A remark on this clone: The antigen is undetermined.

The V gene's germline CDR1 is SNHLY and CDR2 FYNNEI. V was cut by 0 bases and J by 5 bases, with 7 bases left in between. CDR3 size: 13 residues. The assay was immunoSEQ multiplex PCR, and TCRdb's table has in-frame clones only and misses some. This table has 110,000 to 150,000 clones, around nine tenths appearing once. The sequence derives from an adult in good health. Sample: peripheral blood, taken on day 0 of AZD1222 vaccination. This chain links TRBV2 with TRBJ1-1; D remains unclear. The CDR3 loop is CASSEAGATEAFF. CDR3 nucleotide sequence: TGTGCCAGCAGTGAAGCCGGAGCTACTGAAGCTTTCTTT.